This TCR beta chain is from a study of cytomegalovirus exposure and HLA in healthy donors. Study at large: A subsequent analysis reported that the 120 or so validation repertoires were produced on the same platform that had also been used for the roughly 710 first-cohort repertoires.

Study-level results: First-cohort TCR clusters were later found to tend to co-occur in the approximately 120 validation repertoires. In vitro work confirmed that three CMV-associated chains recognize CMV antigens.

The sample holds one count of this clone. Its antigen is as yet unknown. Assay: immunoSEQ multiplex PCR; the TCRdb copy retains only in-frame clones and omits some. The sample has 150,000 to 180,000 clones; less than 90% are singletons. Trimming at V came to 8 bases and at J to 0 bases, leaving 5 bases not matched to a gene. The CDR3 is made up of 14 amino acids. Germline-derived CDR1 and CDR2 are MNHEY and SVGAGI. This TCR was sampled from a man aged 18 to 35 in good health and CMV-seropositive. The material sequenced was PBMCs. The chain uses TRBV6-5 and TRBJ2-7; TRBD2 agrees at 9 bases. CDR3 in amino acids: CASRNSGSSYEQYF. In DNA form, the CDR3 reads TGTGCCAGCCGAAATAGCGGGAGCTCCTACGAGCAGTACTTC.